The subject of this entry is one T cell receptor beta chain. Its antigen is undetermined. The sample is drawn from a study of beta chain features in type 1 diabetes. Per germline, CDR1 SGHTA and CDR2 FQGNSA. V was shortened by 10 bases and J by 2 bases, with 16 bases between the two germline ends. The CDR3 sequence is 14 residues long. All of the isolated RNA was reverse transcribed, so expressed TCRB transcripts were sequenced. The data were produced by immunoSEQ multiplex PCR, yet TCRdb's version contains in-frame clones alone and is incomplete. The sample shows some 150,000 clones, 8% to 13% of them seen only once. The study's findings and limits: cDNA sequencing could over-represent cells with high TCR expression. In all four CD4+ subsets, TCRB CDR3 length was significantly, moderately reduced in type 1 diabetes.

The receptor's source is a man between 18 and 29 years old in good health. Sequencing input: naive CD4+ T cells from blood. This chain links TRBV7-2 with TRBJ2-3; TRBD2 is a possible D gene (7 bases). The CDR3 nucleotides are TGTGCCACCACCGCGGGGGCCCTCACAGATACGCAGTATTTT. This sequence encodes CATTAGALTDTQYF.